The rows below give T cell receptor beta chains drawn from one sample of a study of early T cells in non-severe SARS-CoV-2 infection. TCRdb re-called the 5' RACE reads with MiXCR, one entry per CDR3 protein. This sample has roughly 26,000 distinct CDR3 sequences, with 4% to 6% found just once. Material for sequencing was whole blood. These receptors were taken from an adult who was a healthcare worker with PCR-confirmed SARS-CoV-2 infection or an uninfected control (not recorded which). Both conserved end residues are part of each CDR3. The order of the fields is J gene, D gene, V gene, clone size, CDR3 protein, CDR3 DNA. D genes are given only for firm matches. Not all rows give a size; the values are once, few, many and, for expanded clones, a class.

J: TRBJ1-1
D: .
V: TRBV10-2
size: few
CDR3: CASSERVTEAFF
DNA: TGCGCCAGCAGTGAGAGGGTAACTGAAGCTTTCTTT

J: TRBJ2-7
D: .
V: TRBV4-1
size: few
CDR3: CASSLPPAGANEQYF
DNA: TGCGCCAGCAGCCTCCCCCCAGCAGGGGCCAACGAGCAGTACTTC

J: TRBJ1-3
D: .
V: TRBV24-1
size: many
CDR3: CATSDSGSLAGNTIYF
DNA: TGTGCCACCAGTGATTCAGGGTCGTTAGCTGGAAACACCATATATTTT

J: TRBJ1-2
D: .
V: TRBV4-2
size: .
CDR3: CASSQDGYGYTF
DNA: TGTGCCAGCAGCCAAGACGGGTATGGCTACACCTTC

J: TRBJ2-1
D: .
V: TRBV7-2
size: many
CDR3: CASSLAVVNGDEQFF
DNA: TGTGCCAGCAGCTTAGCGGTGGTGAACGGGGATGAGCAGTTCTTC

J: TRBJ1-1
D: .
V: TRBV7-9
size: many
CDR3: CASSLTERNTEAFF
DNA: TGTGCCAGCAGCTTAACAGAGAGAAACACTGAAGCTTTCTTT

J: TRBJ1-4
D: .
V: TRBV13
size: many
CDR3: CASRPQEPGNEKLFF
DNA: TGTGCCAGCAGGCCGCAGGAGCCGGGTAATGAAAAACTGTTTTTT

J: TRBJ2-2
D: .
V: TRBV20-1
size: few
CDR3: CSARPETGAGSCFF
DNA: .

J: TRBJ1-6
D: TRBD1
V: TRBV5-4
size: many
CDR3: CASSPLAGGYNSPLHF
DNA: TGTGCCAGCAGCCCGTTGGCAGGGGGTTATAATTCACCCCTCCACTTT

J: TRBJ2-2
D: .
V: TRBV7-9
size: many
CDR3: CASINTRGGELFF
DNA: TGTGCCAGCATCAATACCCGGGGCGGGGAGCTGTTTTTT

J: TRBJ2-7
D: TRBD2
V: TRBV2
size: many
CDR3: CASTIERDPTYEQYF
DNA: TGTGCCAGCACCATAGAGCGGGACCCAACCTACGAGCAGTACTTC

J: TRBJ2-3
D: .
V: TRBV20-1
size: many
CDR3: CSAGRQPLSTDTQYF
DNA: TGCAGTGCTGGCCGACAGCCCCTTAGCACAGATACGCAGTATTTT

J: TRBJ2-1
D: .
V: TRBV11-2
size: few
CDR3: CASTYAGASYNEQFF
DNA: TGTGCCAGCACCTACGCAGGGGCCTCCTACAATGAGCAGTTCTTC

J: TRBJ1-1
D: .
V: TRBV7-9
size: many
CDR3: CASSLWTDEAFF
DNA: TGTGCCAGCAGCTTGTGGACAGATGAAGCTTTCTTT

J: TRBJ2-7
D: .
V: TRBV11-2
size: many
CDR3: CASSSPTGARYEQYF
DNA: TGTGCCAGCAGCTCACCCACCGGGGCGAGGTACGAGCAGTACTTC

J: TRBJ2-3
D: .
V: TRBV9
size: .
CDR3: CASSVNPLAGPSDTQYF
DNA: TGTGCCAGCAGCGTAAATCCCCTGGCCGGGCCGTCAGATACGCAGTATTTT

J: TRBJ1-1
D: .
V: TRBV29-1
size: many
CDR3: CSVVTGEAFF
DNA: TGCAGCGTAGTGACAGGAGAAGCTTTCTTT

J: TRBJ1-3
D: .
V: TRBV11-2
size: medium-sized
CDR3: CASSLVGAGRSGNTIYF
DNA: TGTGCCAGCAGCTTAGTCGGCGCAGGGCGCTCTGGAAACACCATATATTTT

J: TRBJ1-2
D: TRBD1
V: TRBV4-2
size: large
CDR3: CASSQDKRGPSYGYTF
DNA: TGTGCCAGCAGCCAAGACAAGAGGGGGCCGTCCTATGGCTACACCTTC

J: TRBJ2-3
D: .
V: TRBV5-1
size: many
CDR3: CASSLEGDTDTQYF
DNA: TGCGCCAGCAGCTTGGAGGGGGACACAGATACGCAGTATTTT

J: TRBJ1-5
D: TRBD1
V: TRBV30
size: .
CDR3: CAWSVGTEDQPQHF
DNA: TGTGCCTGGAGTGTAGGGACAGAAGATCAGCCCCAGCATTTT

J: TRBJ2-1
D: TRBD1
V: TRBV10-2
size: few
CDR3: CAIRTGNYNEQFF
DNA: TGCGCCATCAGGACAGGGAACTACAATGAGCAGTTCTTC

J: TRBJ2-2
D: TRBD1
V: TRBV11-3
size: many
CDR3: CASSSTETGGLFF
DNA: TGTGCCAGCAGCTCGACCGAGACAGGGGGGCTGTTTTTT

J: TRBJ1-1
D: .
V: TRBV5-1
size: .
CDR3: CASSLGGGNTEAFF
DNA: TGCGCCAGCAGCTTGGGCGGGGGTAACACTGAAGCTTTCTTT

J: TRBJ2-1
D: TRBD1
V: TRBV7-8
size: many
CDR3: CASSKRGQLDEQFF
DNA: TGTGCCAGCAGCAAAAGGGGACAGCTCGATGAGCAGTTCTTC

J: TRBJ2-1
D: TRBD2
V: TRBV5-1
size: medium-sized
CDR3: CASSLGRGADNEQFF
DNA: TGCGCCAGCAGCTTGGGGCGGGGGGCTGACAATGAGCAGTTCTTC

J: TRBJ2-2
D: .
V: TRBV7-2
size: many
CDR3: CASSLGGRQGGDTGELFF
DNA: TGTGCCAGCAGCTTAGGAGGTCGGCAGGGGGGGGACACCGGGGAGCTGTTTTTT

J: TRBJ2-2
D: .
V: TRBV5-1
size: few
CDR3: CASSFSGRGRGELFF
DNA: TGCGCCAGCAGCTTTTCCGGACGAGGGCGCGGGGAGCTGTTTTTT

J: TRBJ1-5
D: .
V: TRBV6-6
size: many
CDR3: CASRSHQEGSSQPQHF
DNA: TGTGCCAGCAGGTCTCATCAGGAGGGTAGTAGTCAGCCCCAGCATTTT

J: TRBJ2-1
D: TRBD2
V: TRBV24-1
size: many
CDR3: CATSDSLWGRVNEQFF
DNA: TGTGCCACCAGTGATTCTTTGTGGGGGAGGGTGAATGAGCAGTTCTTC

J: TRBJ1-5
D: TRBD1
V: TRBV27
size: many
CDR3: CASSPRQGGVGNQPQHF
DNA: TGTGCCAGCAGTCCCCGACAGGGGGGTGTTGGCAATCAGCCCCAGCATTTT

J: TRBJ2-1
D: .
V: TRBV5-1
size: few
CDR3: CASSLSDSWYNEQFF
DNA: TGCGCCAGCAGCTTGAGCGACAGTTGGTACAATGAGCAGTTCTTC